This TCR beta chain is drawn from a study of graft-versus-host responses after intestinal transplantation (dated by TCRdb to about 2021). General notes on the study: Multivisceral, liver-intestinal, or isolated intestinal transplants were received by the recipients. Anti-thymocyte globulin induction was given to all recipients, followed by maintenance tacrolimus and steroids for about 3 years. After intestinal transplantation, graft-versus-host and host-versus-graft alloreactive T cell clones were followed in the graft, circulation and bone marrow using bulk TCR-beta CDR3 sequencing. Alloreactive clones were identified by sequencing pre-transplant mixed lymphocyte reaction products and comparing them with unstimulated pre-transplant donor and recipient T cells. The cohort enrolled 24 intestinal transplant recipients, one of whom was a retransplant, and 3 patients without pretransplant specimens were excluded. A peak of at least 4% donor T cells among recipient peripheral blood mononuclear cells was the definition used for donor T cell macrochimerism. Instead of going to the commercial service, samples from a few later patients were sequenced in-house on an Illumina MiSeq and processed with MiXCR.

The sample's time point, from its label and the paper: cells obtained before transplantation from donor or recipient. In mixed lymphocyte reactions, about 200,000 CFSE-labeled pre-transplant responders were plated with about 200,000 irradiated violet-dye-labeled stimulators and cultured for around 6 days. After the mixed lymphocyte reaction, proliferating CD3+CD4+CFSE-low and CD3+CD8+CFSE-low responder cells were FACS-sorted on a BD Influx sorter. Overall study results and their limits: Early after transplant, peak levels of circulating GvH clones were associated with declines in HvG clones. GvH clones were detected in recipient bone marrow, and some appeared earlier in ileal mucosa or blood, consistent with an intestinal mucosal origin. In patients with donor T cell macrochimerism, the allografts had high GvH to HvG T cell clonal ratios. The relatively low number and heterogeneity of intestinal transplant patients limited the conclusions.

The library was produced with the immunoSEQ multiplex PCR assay. For most patients, genomic DNA was isolated with the Qiagen DNeasy Blood and Tissue Kit and sent frozen to Adaptive Biotechnologies for TCR sequencing. For most patients, high-throughput TCR-beta CDR3 sequencing of genomic DNA was performed by Adaptive Biotechnologies. Processing in the source paper ran as follows. TCR sequencing data for some 19 patients were retrieved from Adaptive's ImmunoSEQ software; a few other patients were processed with MiXCR and VDJtools. CD4 versus CD8 sorting errors were corrected by removing sequences found in both subsets at a frequency ratio below 5:1. Because the origin of CDR3 nucleotide sequences shared between donor and recipient could not be assigned, those sequences were removed. To count as alloreactive, a clone needed at least 2-fold expansion over unstimulated cells and a minimum CFSE-low frequency of 0.002% (template counts) or 0.001% (read counts). Clones detected in sequenced pre-transplant spleen, lymph node, or MLR CFSE-low populations of the donor or recipient were defined as mappable. Cumulative frequency of alloreactive clones was calculated as a percentage of all sequences weighted by copy number. TCRdb's version of the immuneACCESS table is confined to in-frame rearrangements and falls short of the full clone set. An unresolved V gene accounts for under half of the shortfall where checked; the remainder is of unknown origin. The DNA gave D and trimming, while V, J and clone size come from that table. For this sample the table gives 8,000 to 10,000 clones, of which less than 35% were detected only once. The ten largest account for 6.2% of the sample.

The germline V gene encodes CDR1 MNHNS and CDR2 SASEGT. The CDR3 runs 14 residues from the cysteine to the phenylalanine. The only DNA kept is the CDR3, 42 bases in frame from the first base. Germline trimming amounts to 5 bases on V and 0 bases on J, with 2 as the count of junction bases outside the gene matches. This clone has only a few counts. No per-base quality is available; no much larger clone lies one base away. The chain links TRBV6-1 with TRBJ1-1; 8 junctional bases match TRBD1. The receptor was isolated from a human patient who received an intestinal transplant. The source material was alloreactive CD8+ T cells from a mixed lymphocyte reaction culture, sampled before intestinal transplant. Sample cell subset or site, as interpreted from the label and publication: CFSE-low proliferating T cells sorted from roughly six-day pre-transplant mixed lymphocyte reaction (GvH or HvG direction). The nucleotide sequence reads as follows: TGTGCCAGCAGTTGGACAGGGATGAACACTGAAGCTTTCTTT. This encodes CASSWTGMNTEAFF.